The table lists the clone carrying this TCR beta chain with a count of one. Produced via immunoSEQ multiplex PCR; TCRdb's table is partial and in-frame only. The table lists just under 95,000 clones, around 94% of them singletons. The V gene's germline CDR1 is SGHRS and CDR2 YFSETQ. The CDR3 loop spans 19 amino acids. The V and J ends lost 1 base and 0 bases, in that order; junction bases with no gene match: 13. This entry is derived from a study of T cell changes during pregnancy in multiple sclerosis. The gene calls are TRBV5-1 and TRBJ2-7; 10 bases align to TRBD2. Sequencing was performed on peripheral blood, taken in the first trimester of pregnancy. The receptor was derived from a female donor with multiple sclerosis, enrolled in a pregnancy study. This CDR3 reads CASSLLGSGRSPGSYEQYF. Written as DNA, the CDR3 is TGCGCCAGCAGCTTGTTAGGTAGCGGGAGGTCCCCGGGCTCCTACGAGCAGTACTTC.